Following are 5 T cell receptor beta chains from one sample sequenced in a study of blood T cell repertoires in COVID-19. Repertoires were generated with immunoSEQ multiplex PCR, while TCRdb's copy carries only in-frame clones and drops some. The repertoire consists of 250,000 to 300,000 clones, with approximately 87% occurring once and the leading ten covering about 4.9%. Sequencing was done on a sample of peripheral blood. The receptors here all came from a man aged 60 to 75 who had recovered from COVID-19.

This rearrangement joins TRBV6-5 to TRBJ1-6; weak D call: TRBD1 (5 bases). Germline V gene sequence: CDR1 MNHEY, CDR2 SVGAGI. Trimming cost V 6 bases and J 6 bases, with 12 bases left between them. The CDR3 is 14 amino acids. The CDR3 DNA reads TGTGCCAGCAGGACAAGGGGCGTTAATTCACCCCTCCACTTT. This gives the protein CASRTRGVNSPLHF.

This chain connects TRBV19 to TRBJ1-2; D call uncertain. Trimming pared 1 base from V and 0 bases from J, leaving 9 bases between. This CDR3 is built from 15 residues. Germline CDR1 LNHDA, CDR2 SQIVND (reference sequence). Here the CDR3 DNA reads TGTGCCAGTAGTATAGTGGGAGATTCTAACTATGGCTACACCTTC. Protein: CASSIVGDSNYGYTF.

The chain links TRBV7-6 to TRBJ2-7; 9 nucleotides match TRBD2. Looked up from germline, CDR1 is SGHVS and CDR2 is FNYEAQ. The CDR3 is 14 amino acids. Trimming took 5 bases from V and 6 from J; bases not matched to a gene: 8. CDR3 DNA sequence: TGTGCCAGCAGCACGCGGGGGGGCCTGGTCGAGCAGTACTTC. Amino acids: CASSTRGGLVEQYF.

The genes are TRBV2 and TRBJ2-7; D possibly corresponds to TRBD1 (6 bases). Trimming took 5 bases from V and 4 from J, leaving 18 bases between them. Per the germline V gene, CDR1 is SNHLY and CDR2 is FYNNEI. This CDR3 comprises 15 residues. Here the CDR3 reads CASSRPGTPSYEQYF. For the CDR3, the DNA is TGTGCCAGCAGTAGACCCGGGACACCCTCTTACGAGCAGTACTTC.

The CDR3 spells CASKAQRSNTDTQYF. The CDR3 region has the DNA TGTGCCAGCAAGGCCCAGCGGTCAAACACAGATACGCAGTATTTT. The rearrangement links TRBV2 to TRBJ2-3, with a possible D match to TRBD2 (5 bases). CDR3 size: 15 residues. CDR1 is SNHLY and CDR2 is FYNNEI in the germline V gene. The germline V and J ends were trimmed by 7 bases and 2 bases, with 16 bases remaining between them. Full variable domain (rest looked up from reference TRBV2 and TRBJ2-3): EPEVTQTPSHQVTQMGQEVILRCVPISNHLYFYWYRQILGQKVEFLVSFYNNEISEKSEIFDDQFSVERPDGSNFTLKIRSTKLEDSAMYFCASKAQRSNTDTQYFGPGTRLTVL.